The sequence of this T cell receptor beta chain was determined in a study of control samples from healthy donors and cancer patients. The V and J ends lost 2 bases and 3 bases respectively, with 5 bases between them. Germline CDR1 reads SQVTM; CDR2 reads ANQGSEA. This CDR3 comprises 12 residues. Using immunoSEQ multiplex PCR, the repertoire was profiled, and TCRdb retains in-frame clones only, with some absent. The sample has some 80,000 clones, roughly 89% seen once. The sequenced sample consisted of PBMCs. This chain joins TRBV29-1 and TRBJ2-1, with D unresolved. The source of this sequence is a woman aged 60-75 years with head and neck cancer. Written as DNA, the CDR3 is TGCAGCGTTGAAATACTCTACAATGAGCAGTTCTTC. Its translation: CSVEILYNEQFF.